Sequencing of this TCR beta chain was carried out in a study of T-cell reconstitution after alpha-beta-depleted transplantation in children. Study-wide results and limits: When one year had passed after transplant, most T-cell counts and diversity came from newly produced T cells. At around two months after transplant, the alpha-beta T cells were reportedly derived from several hundred expanded clones that came from non-depleted graft cells.

This clonotype has only a few counts. Its antigen is currently unknown. Germline trimming cut 5 bases from V and 0 bases from J; bases unmatched to any gene: 13. The CDR3 has 19 residues. Per germline, CDR1 SGHAT and CDR2 FQDESV (reference sequence). Preparation of the TCRbeta library was carried out with unique molecular identifiers. TCRdb fed the PCR reads into MiXCR, producing one record per CDR3 protein. This sample has more than 400,000 distinct CDR3 sequences, with approximately 10% found just once. The source was PBMCs, mostly from graft donor cells, collected 180 days after TCRalphabeta/CD19-depleted stem cell transplant. This chain connects TRBV11-1 to TRBJ2-2, with TRBD1 identical over 9 bases. The receptor was isolated from a female patient between 2 and 15 years old who had a stem cell transplant for aplastic anemia, so the T cells may come from the graft donor. CDR3 residues: CASSARTGARSANTGELFF. CDR3 bases: TGTGCCAGCAGCGCGAGGACAGGGGCTCGAAGCGCGAACACCGGGGAGCTGTTTTTT. Looking up the rest from reference TRBV11-1 and TRBJ2-2 gives the full variable domain: EAEVAQSPRYKITEKSQAVAFWCDPISGHATLYWYRQILGQGPELLVQFQDESVVDDSQLPKDRFSAERLKGVDSTLKIQPAELGDSAMYLCASSARTGARSANTGELFFGEGSRLTVL.